The sample holds a few counts of the clone carrying this T cell receptor beta chain. Trimming cost V 4 bases and J 6 bases; bases outside gene matches: 7. This CDR3 spans 14 amino acids. CDR1 and CDR2 (germline): SQVTM, ANQGSEA. The authors' processing: It was from reference gene primer amplification that nucleated cell counts were estimated. Sequencing was performed with immunoSEQ multiplex PCR; in TCRdb, only in-frame clones are kept and a portion is missing. Clonal size and the V and J genes are those of that table, whereas D and trimming came from the DNA. The table has roughly 49,000 clones, about 83% seen once. This sample is drawn from a study of blood T cell repertoires in COVID-19. Study-level information: Acute and convalescent COVID-19 specimens originated in the United States, Italy and Spain.

Sequencing was done on a sample of peripheral blood. This sequence joins TRBV29-1 and TRBJ2-2; TRBD1 matches at 8 bases. This sequence was found in an elderly woman with acute or convalescent COVID-19. The CDR3 DNA reads as TGCAGCGTTGGTGACAGGGGTTGGGCCGGGGAGCTGTTTTTT. As protein: CSVGDRGWAGELFF.